The T cell receptor beta chain under discussion was sequenced for a study of human versus mouse CDR3 diversity and MHC coevolution. Data came from immunoSEQ multiplex PCR; TCRdb stores just in-frame clones and leaves some out. The table has about 60,000 clones, approximately 94% seen once. CDR1 SGHVS and CDR2 FQNEAQ come from the germline V gene. Trimming removed 1 base from V and 10 bases from J; junction bases left unmatched: 7. The CDR3 sequence is 14 residues long. This rearrangement joins TRBV7-8 to TRBJ2-1, with 7 bases that match TRBD1. The sequencing sample was made of naive CD4+ T cells from blood. Subset specified: CD45RO-negative CD62L-positive naive CD4 T cells. The clonotype originates from a person aged 55-75 years in good health. CDR3 nucleotides: TGTGCCAGCAGCTTAGGCAAGGGGGCATTCGAGCAGTTCTTC. Its translation: CASSLGKGAFEQFF.